This T cell receptor (beta chain) was sequenced in a study of blood T cell repertoires in COVID-19. About the study: COVID-19 samples collected from the United States, Italy and Spain covered acute and convalescent phases.

Study processing details: Reference gene primer amplification gave estimated nucleated cell counts. The method was immunoSEQ multiplex PCR; TCRdb's version includes in-frame clones alone and lacks a portion of them. V and J calls and clone size come straight from that table; D and trimming were deduced from the DNA. The table has about 350,000 clones, around nine tenths seen once. The germline V gene encodes CDR1 SGHRS and CDR2 YFSETQ. This CDR3 has 15 residues. V was shortened by 3 bases and J by 2 bases, with 14 bases between the two germline ends. Participants were placed into cohorts based on the clinical history they reported.

This rearrangement joins TRBV5-1 to TRBJ1-1; D is possibly TRBD1 (6 bases). Material: PBMCs or T cells enriched from blood (not recorded which). The TCR sequence derives from a woman between 25 and 40 years old who had been exposed to COVID-19. CDR3 amino acids: CASSSSGTPNTEAFF. The CDR3 nucleotides are TGCGCCAGCAGCTCCTCCGGGACACCTAACACTGAAGCTTTCTTT.